Included here is one T cell receptor (beta chain) sequence, with context. The V gene lost 11 bases and the J gene lost 4 bases, with 14 bases spanning the gap. Germline V CDR1 and CDR2: SEHNR, FQNEAQ (reference sequence). CDR3 length: 12 amino acids. This entry belongs to a study of blood T cell repertoires in COVID-19. About the study: Material from acute and convalescent COVID-19 was sourced from the United States, Italy and Spain. Nucleic acid was either cDNA or gDNA, and it came from T cells, B-cell-depleted T cells, or PBMCs.

Generated by immunoSEQ multiplex PCR, the TCRdb table keeps only in-frame clones and is missing some. The sample yields 140,000 to 150,000 clones, roughly 88% seen once. The sequenced material came from peripheral blood. This chain uses TRBV7-9 with TRBJ1-2, with D unresolved. This TCR came from a man in his 60s with active or convalescent COVID-19. CDR3 sequence: CAYEADGYGYTF. CDR3 bases: TGTGCCTACGAGGCGGATGGCTATGGCTACACCTTC.